A selection of T cell receptor beta chains follows, all from one sample in a study of T cells expressing NK-cell markers. Using the 5' RACE reads, TCRdb records one entry per CDR3 protein without DNA. In all, the sample yields tens of thousands of distinct CDR3 sequences. The sequenced sample consisted of blood T cells: a sorted CD56 or NKG2C T cell subset, CD4+ or CD8+ T cells, or bulk PBMC T cells (not recorded which). Source of these receptors: a woman aged 18-69 years in good health. Each CDR3 is given with its conserved first and last residue. Each record gives: CDR3 protein, J gene, V gene.

CDR3: CSARDRGGNEQFF
J: TRBJ2-1
V: TRBV20-1

CDR3: CASSYGVSNEQFF
J: TRBJ2-1
V: TRBV6-2/TRBV6-3

CDR3: CASSMEEGNNEQFF
J: TRBJ2-1
V: TRBV19

CDR3: CAISESRETDTEAFF
J: TRBJ1-1
V: TRBV10-3

CDR3: CATSDLGGQGGTGELFF
J: TRBJ2-2
V: TRBV24-1

CDR3: CASSLVRGGGNTIYF
J: TRBJ1-3
V: TRBV7-8

CDR3: CAVMGGRTYEQYF
J: TRBJ2-7
V: TRBV13

CDR3: CASSQGYGGPISSYNEQFF
J: TRBJ2-1
V: TRBV4-1

CDR3: CASSSRSGSYNEQFF
J: TRBJ2-1
V: TRBV7-8

CDR3: CASSFVAGAGNEQFF
J: TRBJ2-1
V: TRBV5-1

CDR3: CASSQDSYEQYF
J: TRBJ2-7
V: TRBV7-9

CDR3: CSVEGRDSYEQYF
J: TRBJ2-7
V: TRBV29-1

CDR3: CASFGMATEAFF
J: TRBJ1-1
V: TRBV27

CDR3: CASSFQGANSPLHF
J: TRBJ1-6
V: TRBV28

CDR3: CASSLRTVTTMNTEAFF
J: TRBJ1-1
V: TRBV13

CDR3: CASSLDSSYGYTF
J: TRBJ1-2
V: TRBV7-2

CDR3: CASSELALGDEQYF
J: TRBJ2-7
V: TRBV25-1

CDR3: CASRQEPLGEAFF
J: TRBJ1-1
V: TRBV12-3/TRBV12-4

CDR3: CASSSLSSNMGTGELFF
J: TRBJ2-2
V: TRBV27

CDR3: CASSLGRGERDNEQFF
J: TRBJ2-1
V: TRBV11-2

CDR3: CASIKEAPRGEAFF
J: TRBJ1-1
V: TRBV4-1

CDR3: CASTRSSASGSYEQYF
J: TRBJ2-7
V: TRBV27

CDR3: CSVLADRSYEQYF
J: TRBJ2-7
V: TRBV20-1

CDR3: CSVGDRGGYEQYF
J: TRBJ2-7
V: TRBV29-1